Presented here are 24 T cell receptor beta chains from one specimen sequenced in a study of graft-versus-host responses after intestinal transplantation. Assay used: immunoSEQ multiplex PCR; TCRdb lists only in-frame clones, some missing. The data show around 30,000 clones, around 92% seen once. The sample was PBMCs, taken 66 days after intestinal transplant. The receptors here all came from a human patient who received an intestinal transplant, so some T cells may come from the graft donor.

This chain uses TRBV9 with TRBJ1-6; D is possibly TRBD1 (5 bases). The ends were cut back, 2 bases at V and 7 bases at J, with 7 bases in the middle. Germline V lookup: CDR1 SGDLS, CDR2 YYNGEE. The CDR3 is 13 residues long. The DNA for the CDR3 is TGTGCCAGCAGCGTCGGGGGGAATTCACCCCTCCACTTT. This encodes CASSVGGNSPLHF.

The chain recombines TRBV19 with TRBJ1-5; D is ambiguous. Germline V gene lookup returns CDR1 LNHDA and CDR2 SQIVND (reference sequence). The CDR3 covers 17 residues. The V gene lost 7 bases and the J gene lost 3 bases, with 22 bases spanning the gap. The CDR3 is CASIAADRPRHNQPQHF. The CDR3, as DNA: TGTGCCAGTATAGCCGCCGACCGACCTAGACACAATCAGCCCCAGCATTTT. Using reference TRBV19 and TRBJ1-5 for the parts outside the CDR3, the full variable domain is DGGITQSPKYLFRKEGQNVTLSCEQNLNHDAMYWYRQDPGQGLRLIYYSQIVNDFQKGDIAEGYSVSREKKESFPLTVTSAQKNPTAFYLCASIAADRPRHNQPQHFGDGTRLSIL.

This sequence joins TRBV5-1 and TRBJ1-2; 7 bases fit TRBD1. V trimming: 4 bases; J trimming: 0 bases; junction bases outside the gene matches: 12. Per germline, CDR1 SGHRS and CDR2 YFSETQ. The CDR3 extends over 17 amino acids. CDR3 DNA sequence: TGCGCCAGCAGCCGTACTCCTGACAGGGAAACTAACTATGGCTACACCTTC. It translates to CASSRTPDRETNYGYTF.

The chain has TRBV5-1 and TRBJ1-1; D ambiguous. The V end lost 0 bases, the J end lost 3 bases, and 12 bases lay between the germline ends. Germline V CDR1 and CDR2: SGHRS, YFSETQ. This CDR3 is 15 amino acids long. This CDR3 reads CASSLAVRADTEAFF. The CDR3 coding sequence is TGCGCCAGCAGCTTGGCCGTAAGGGCGGACACTGAAGCTTTCTTT.

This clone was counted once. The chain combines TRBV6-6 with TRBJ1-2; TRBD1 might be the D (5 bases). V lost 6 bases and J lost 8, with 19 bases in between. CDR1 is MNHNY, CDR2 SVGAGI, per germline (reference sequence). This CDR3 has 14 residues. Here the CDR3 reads CASSTNRPPGGYTF. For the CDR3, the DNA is TGTGCCAGCAGCACAAACAGGCCCCCCGGGGGCTACACCTTC.

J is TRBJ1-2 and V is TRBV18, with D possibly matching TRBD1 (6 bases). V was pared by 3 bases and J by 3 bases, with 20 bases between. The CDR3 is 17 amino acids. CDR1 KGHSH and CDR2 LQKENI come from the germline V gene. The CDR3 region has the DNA TGTGCCAGCTCACCTACTGGACAGCTAAATAGGGACTATGGCTACACCTTC. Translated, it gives CASSPTGQLNRDYGYTF. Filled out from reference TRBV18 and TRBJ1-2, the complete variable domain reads NAGVMQNPRHLVRRRGQEARLRCSPMKGHSHVYWYRQLPEEGLKFMVYLQKENIIDESGMPKERFSAEFPKEGPSILRIQQVVRGDSAAYFCASSPTGQLNRDYGYTFGSGTRLTVV.

The CDR3 DNA follows: TGTGCCAGCAGTTTATCGGCCCGGCCTCCGAAAACCTACGAGCAGTACTTC. Amino acid sequence: CASSLSARPPKTYEQYF. The V call is TRBV27, the J call TRBJ2-7; D gene uncertain. Germline CDR1 reads MNHEY; CDR2 reads SMNVEV (reference sequence). V was shortened by 0 bases and J by 2 bases, with 17 bases between the two germline ends. CDR3 size: 17 residues.

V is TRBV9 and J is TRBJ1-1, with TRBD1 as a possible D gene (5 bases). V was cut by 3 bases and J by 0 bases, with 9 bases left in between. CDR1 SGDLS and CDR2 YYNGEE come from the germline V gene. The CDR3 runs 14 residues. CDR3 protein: CASSGSRVNTEAFF. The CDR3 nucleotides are TGTGCCAGCAGCGGGAGCAGGGTGAACACTGAAGCTTTCTTT.

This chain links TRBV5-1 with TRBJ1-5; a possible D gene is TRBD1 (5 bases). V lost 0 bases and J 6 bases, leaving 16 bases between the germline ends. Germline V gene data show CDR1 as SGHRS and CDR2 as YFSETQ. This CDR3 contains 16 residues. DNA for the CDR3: TGCGCCAGCAGCTTGGCCTGGGCAGGGAACGGTCAGCCCCAGCATTTT. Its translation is CASSLAWAGNGQPQHF.

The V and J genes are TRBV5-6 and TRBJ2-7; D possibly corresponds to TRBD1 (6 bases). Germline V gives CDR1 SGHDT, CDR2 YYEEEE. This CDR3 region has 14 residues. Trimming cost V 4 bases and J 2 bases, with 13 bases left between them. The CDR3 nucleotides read TGTGCCAGCAGCCTCGACAGGAGGCCCTACGAGCAGTACTTC. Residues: CASSLDRRPYEQYF.

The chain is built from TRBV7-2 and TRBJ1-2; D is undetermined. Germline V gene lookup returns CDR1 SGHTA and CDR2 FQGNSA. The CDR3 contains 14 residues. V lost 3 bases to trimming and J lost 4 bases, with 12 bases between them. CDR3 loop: CASSFSTGGYGYTF. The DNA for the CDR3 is TGTGCCAGCAGCTTCTCAACCGGAGGCTATGGCTACACCTTC.

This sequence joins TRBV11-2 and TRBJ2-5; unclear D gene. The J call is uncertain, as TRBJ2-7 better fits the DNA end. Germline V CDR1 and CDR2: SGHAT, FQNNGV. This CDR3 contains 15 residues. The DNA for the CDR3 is TGTGCCAGCAGCTTAGAAAGGGCCGAGCCCTACGAGCAGTACTTC. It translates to CASSLERAEPYEQYF.

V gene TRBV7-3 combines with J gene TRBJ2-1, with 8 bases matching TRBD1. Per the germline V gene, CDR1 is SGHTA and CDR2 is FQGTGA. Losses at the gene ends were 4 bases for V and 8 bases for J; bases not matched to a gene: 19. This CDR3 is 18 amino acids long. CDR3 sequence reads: CASSSNIKGQAILDEQFF. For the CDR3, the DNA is TGTGCCAGCAGCTCAAACATAAAGGGACAGGCCATCTTAGATGAGCAGTTCTTC.

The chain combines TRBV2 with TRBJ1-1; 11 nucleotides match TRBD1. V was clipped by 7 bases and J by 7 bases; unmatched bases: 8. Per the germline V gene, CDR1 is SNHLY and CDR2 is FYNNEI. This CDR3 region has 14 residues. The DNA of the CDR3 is TGTGCCAGCACCGTGCCGGGACAGGGGGATGAAGCTTTCTTT. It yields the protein CASTVPGQGDEAFF.

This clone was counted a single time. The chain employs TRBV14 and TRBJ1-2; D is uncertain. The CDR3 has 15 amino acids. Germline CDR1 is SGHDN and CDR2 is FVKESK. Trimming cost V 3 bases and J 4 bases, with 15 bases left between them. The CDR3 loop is CASSHQKTGSYGYTF. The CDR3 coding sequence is TGTGCCAGCAGCCACCAGAAGACGGGGTCCTATGGCTACACCTTC.

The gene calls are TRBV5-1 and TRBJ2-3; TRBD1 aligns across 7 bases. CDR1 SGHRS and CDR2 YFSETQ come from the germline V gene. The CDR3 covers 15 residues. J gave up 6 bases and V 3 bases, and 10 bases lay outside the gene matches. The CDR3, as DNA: TGCGCCAGCAGCTGGGGACAGCAGCCCTGGGATACGCAGTATTTT. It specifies CASSWGQQPWDTQYF.

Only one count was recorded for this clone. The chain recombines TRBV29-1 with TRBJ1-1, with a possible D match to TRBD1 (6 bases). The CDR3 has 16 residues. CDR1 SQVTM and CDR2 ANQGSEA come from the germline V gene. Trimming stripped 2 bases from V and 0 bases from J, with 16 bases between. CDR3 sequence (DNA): TGCAGCGTTGAATACAGGGCGGTGGTAATGAACACTGAAGCTTTCTTT. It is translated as CSVEYRAVVMNTEAFF.

CDR3 in DNA: TGTGCCAGCAGCCCGCCTTCCGGGACTAGTCACAATGAGCAGTTCTTC. Protein sequence: CASSPPSGTSHNEQFF. This chain connects TRBV7-2 to TRBJ2-1; TRBD2 matches 8 bases. The V gene end was trimmed by 5 bases and the J gene end by 5 bases; junction bases not matched to a gene: 11. CDR1 SGHTA and CDR2 FQGNSA come from the germline V gene. The CDR3 length is 16 residues.

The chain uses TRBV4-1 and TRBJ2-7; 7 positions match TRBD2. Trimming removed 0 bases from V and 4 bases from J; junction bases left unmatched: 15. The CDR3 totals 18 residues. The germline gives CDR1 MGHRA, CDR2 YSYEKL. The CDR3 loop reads CASSQELMISGMVYEQYF. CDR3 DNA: TGCGCCAGCAGCCAAGAATTGATGATCAGCGGGATGGTTTACGAGCAGTACTTC.

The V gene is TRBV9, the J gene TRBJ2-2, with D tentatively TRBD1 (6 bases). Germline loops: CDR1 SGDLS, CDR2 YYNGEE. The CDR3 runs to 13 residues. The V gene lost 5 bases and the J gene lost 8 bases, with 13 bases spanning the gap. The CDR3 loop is CASRDSQGGELFF. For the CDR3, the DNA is TGTGCCAGCAGAGACTCCCAGGGGGGGGAGCTGTTTTTT.

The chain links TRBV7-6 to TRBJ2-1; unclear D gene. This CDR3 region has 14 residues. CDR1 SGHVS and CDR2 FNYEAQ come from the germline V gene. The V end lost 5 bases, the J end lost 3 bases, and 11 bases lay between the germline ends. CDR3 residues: CASSLRPFYNEQFF. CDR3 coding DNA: TGTGCCAGCAGCCTACGACCGTTCTACAATGAGCAGTTCTTC.

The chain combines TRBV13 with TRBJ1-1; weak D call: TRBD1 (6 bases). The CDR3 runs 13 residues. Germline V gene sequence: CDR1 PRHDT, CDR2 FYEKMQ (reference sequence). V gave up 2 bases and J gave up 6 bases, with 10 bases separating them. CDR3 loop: CASSLSGAAEAFF. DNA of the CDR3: TGTGCCAGCAGCTTATCAGGGGCGGCTGAAGCTTTCTTT.

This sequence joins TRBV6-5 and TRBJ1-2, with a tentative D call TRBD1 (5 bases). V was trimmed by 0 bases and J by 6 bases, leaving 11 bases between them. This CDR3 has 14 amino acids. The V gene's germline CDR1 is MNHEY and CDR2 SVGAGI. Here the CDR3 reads CASSYSGALDGYTF. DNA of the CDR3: TGTGCCAGCAGTTACTCCGGGGCGTTGGATGGCTACACCTTC.

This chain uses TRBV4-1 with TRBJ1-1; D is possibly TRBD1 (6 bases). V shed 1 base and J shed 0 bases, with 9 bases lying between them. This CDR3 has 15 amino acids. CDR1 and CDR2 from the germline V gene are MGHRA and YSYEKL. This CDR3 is CASSQGRTVNTEAFF. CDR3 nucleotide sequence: TGCGCCAGCAGCCAAGGACGGACAGTGAACACTGAAGCTTTCTTT.